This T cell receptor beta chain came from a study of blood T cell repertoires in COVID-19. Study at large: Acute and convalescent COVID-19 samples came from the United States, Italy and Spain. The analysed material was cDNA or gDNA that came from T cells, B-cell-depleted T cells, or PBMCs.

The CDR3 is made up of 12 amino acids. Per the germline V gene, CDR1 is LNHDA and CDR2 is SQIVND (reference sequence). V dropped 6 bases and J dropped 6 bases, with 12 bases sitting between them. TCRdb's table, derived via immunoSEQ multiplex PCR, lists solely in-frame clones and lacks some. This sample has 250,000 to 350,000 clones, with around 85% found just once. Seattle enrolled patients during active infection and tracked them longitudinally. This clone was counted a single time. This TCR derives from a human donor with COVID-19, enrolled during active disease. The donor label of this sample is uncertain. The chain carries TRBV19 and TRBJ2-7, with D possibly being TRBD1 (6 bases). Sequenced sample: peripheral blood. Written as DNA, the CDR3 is TGTGCCAGTAGACCGACAGGCGGCGAGCAGTACTTC. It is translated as CASRPTGGEQYF.